The 27 T cell receptor beta chains below were found in one sample sequenced in a study of monozygotic twins with inflammatory bowel disease. Reprocessing the 5' RACE reads, TCRdb reports a single entry for every CDR3 protein and omits DNA. The sample includes about 160,000 distinct CDR3 sequences. The sample comprised blood. The receptor source for this set is a human donor with ulcerative colitis or Crohn's disease, or a healthy co-twin of an affected twin (not recorded which).

The chain joins TRBV29-1 to TRBJ2-1. The length of the CDR3 is 15 residues. Looked up from germline, CDR1 is SQVTM and CDR2 is ANQGSEA. Here the CDR3 reads CSVEAYNRAYNEQFF.

The chain joins TRBV2 to TRBJ2-4. Per the germline V gene, CDR1 is SNHLY and CDR2 is FYNNEI. The length of the CDR3 is 15 residues. CDR3 sequence reads: CASSGAGLAKNIQYF.

The chain uses TRBV7-8 and TRBJ1-5; TCRdb returns TRBD1, unconfirmable since there is no DNA. This CDR3 is built from 17 residues. Per the germline V gene, CDR1 is SGHVS and CDR2 is FQNEAQ. CDR3 loop: CASSPTPGQGSDQPQHF.

This rearrangement joins TRBV4-3 to TRBJ2-3; the TRBD1 assignment by TCRdb is unverifiable without DNA. This CDR3 has 14 residues. The germline V gene has CDR1 LGHNA and CDR2 YSLEER. This CDR3 reads CASSQGTGGRTQYF.

The chain uses TRBV12-5 and TRBJ1-6. This CDR3 spans 14 amino acids. CDR1 is LGHNT, CDR2 FRNRAP, per germline. The CDR3 protein is CASGLEDGISPLHF.

The rearrangement joins TRBV20-1 to TRBJ1-6. The CDR3 has 15 residues. Per germline, CDR1 DFQATT and CDR2 SNEGSKA (reference sequence). CDR3 residues: CSAPRPSSYNSPLHF.

The rearrangement uses TRBV5-1 and TRBJ2-1; no DNA is available, so the TRBD1 call from TCRdb remains unchecked. Per the germline V gene, CDR1 is SGHRS and CDR2 is YFSETQ. The CDR3 sequence is 15 residues long. CDR3 residues: CASSLGGYSYNEQFF.

The V gene is TRBV20-1, the J gene TRBJ1-1; no DNA is available, so the TRBD1 call from TCRdb remains unchecked. The germline gives CDR1 DFQATT, CDR2 SNEGSKA (reference sequence). The CDR3 length is 14 residues. CDR3 sequence: CSAPATGYNTEAFF.

The chain joins TRBV12-3 or TRBV12-4 to TRBJ1-5; as DNA is missing, the TRBD1 call by TCRdb cannot be tested. This CDR3 is 14 amino acids long. The CDR3 loop is CASSPVGGGQPQHF.

The chain recombines TRBV5-4 with TRBJ1-2; TCRdb selects TRBD1, and the lack of DNA leaves this call unchecked. Germline CDR1 SGHNT, CDR2 YYREEE (reference sequence). The CDR3 spans 15 residues. The CDR3 spells CASSLGGTANYGYTF.

CDR3 residues: CASSLLPGLAGTSTDTQYF. The V and J genes are TRBV5-6 and TRBJ2-3; TCRdb picks TRBD2, but there is no DNA to check that call. CDR1 is SGHDT, CDR2 YYEEEE, per germline. The CDR3 has 19 residues.

The V call is TRBV20-1, the J call TRBJ2-5; TCRdb calls TRBD2, which cannot be checked without DNA. The germline V gene encodes CDR1 DFQATT and CDR2 SNEGSKA (reference sequence). CDR3 length: 18 amino acids. The CDR3 here is CSARDLASGRGDQETQYF.

The V and J genes are TRBV5-5 and TRBJ2-5; TCRdb indicates TRBD2, and absent DNA this call remains unverified. This CDR3 comprises 14 residues. The germline V gene has CDR1 SGHKS and CDR2 YYEKEE (reference sequence). The CDR3 loop reads CASSLRSPGETQYF.

The gene calls are TRBV20-1 and TRBJ2-3; the TCRdb D gene call, TRBD1, has no DNA to confirm it. The germline V gene encodes CDR1 DFQATT and CDR2 SNEGSKA (reference sequence). The CDR3 spans 16 residues. CDR3 region: CSAPRAWGAATDTQYF.

The chain couples TRBV5-6 to TRBJ2-5. Germline V lookup: CDR1 SGHDT, CDR2 YYEEEE. This CDR3 comprises 14 residues. The CDR3: CASTSDDTEETQYF. The full variable domain, completed using reference TRBV5-6 and TRBJ2-5, is DAGVTQSPTHLIKTRGQQVTLRCSPKSGHDTVSWYQQALGQGPQFIFQYYEEEERQRGNFPDRFSGHQFPNYSSELNVNALLLGDSALYLCASTSDDTEETQYFGPGTRLLVL.

The CDR3 sequence is CASSWGLQGTYEQYF. This chain uses TRBV7-6 with TRBJ2-7; the D call of TRBD2 rests on TCRdb alone, since no DNA is present to check it. The CDR3 loop spans 15 amino acids. Germline CDR1 is SGHVS and CDR2 is FNYEAQ.

The chain employs TRBV7-9 and TRBJ2-1; TCRdb indicates TRBD2, and absent DNA this call remains unverified. CDR1 and CDR2 (germline): SEHNR, FQNEAQ (reference sequence). The CDR3 has 11 residues. The CDR3: CASSPLEEQFF.

The chain has TRBV20-1 and TRBJ2-5; the TRBD2 assignment by TCRdb is unverifiable without DNA. This CDR3 comprises 15 residues. The V gene's germline CDR1 is DFQATT and CDR2 SNEGSKA (reference sequence). The CDR3 loop reads CSARDRSGAPGTQYF.

The J gene is TRBJ2-1, the V gene TRBV7-2; TCRdb indicates TRBD1, and absent DNA this call remains unverified. Germline assignment: CDR1 SGHTA and CDR2 FQGNSA. This CDR3 region has 15 residues. This CDR3 is CASSLRSGNYNEQFF.

The chain carries TRBV5-1 and TRBJ2-7; TCRdb's assignment of TRBD2 cannot be checked, as there is no DNA. Per germline, CDR1 SGHRS and CDR2 YFSETQ. CDR3 size: 14 residues. The chain's CDR3 is CASSLTSAVYEQYF.

V is TRBV6-1 and J is TRBJ1-2; the D call of TRBD1 rests on TCRdb alone, since no DNA is present to check it. The germline V gene encodes CDR1 MNHNS and CDR2 SASEGT. This CDR3 contains 15 residues. This CDR3 reads CASSRDPDRGHGYTF.

The chain couples TRBV20-1 to TRBJ2-3; TCRdb lists TRBD2, though no DNA is available to test this call. This CDR3 has 16 residues. Germline V gene lookup returns CDR1 DFQATT and CDR2 SNEGSKA (reference sequence). The CDR3 here is CSAPGLAGPVLDTQYF.

The rearrangement joins TRBV20-1 to TRBJ2-3; TCRdb reports TRBD2, a call that lacks DNA to check it against. CDR1 and CDR2 from the germline V gene are DFQATT and SNEGSKA (reference sequence). CDR3 size: 11 residues. CDR3: CSAERTDTQYF.

The gene calls are TRBV7-3 and TRBJ2-1; TCRdb designates TRBD1, a call that cannot be tested without DNA. The CDR3 extends over 14 amino acids. The germline V gene has CDR1 SGHTA and CDR2 FQGTGA. CDR3 loop: CASSSRGPGNEQFF.

The chain combines TRBV27 with TRBJ1-5. Germline CDR1 MNHEY, CDR2 SMNVEV (reference sequence). This CDR3 is 15 amino acids long. CDR3 sequence: CASSLSDPGSQPQHF.

This rearrangement joins TRBV12-3 or TRBV12-4 to TRBJ1-1; TCRdb's D call, TRBD1, is unchecked because there is no DNA. The CDR3 runs 14 residues. This CDR3 is CASSRGNRDTEAFF.

The gene calls are TRBV2 and TRBJ2-5; TCRdb lists TRBD1, though no DNA is available to test this call. Germline loops: CDR1 SNHLY, CDR2 FYNNEI. The CDR3 loop spans 14 amino acids. CDR3 amino acids: CASRLAKGAETQYF.